What follows is one T cell receptor (beta chain) and its context. Its antigen is unknown. Time point indicated: peripheral blood 6 weeks after treatment start. V lost 1 base and J lost 8, with 4 bases in between. CDR3 size: 11 residues. In germline, CDR1 is LGHNA, CDR2 YNFKEQ. Spike-ins of synthetic TCR analog templates went into each PCR. The repertoire was sequenced with immunoSEQ multiplex PCR; TCRdb's copy has only in-frame clones and lacks some. The sample shows about 39,000 clones, roughly 82% of them seen only once. The entry originates in a study of PD-L1 blockade in urothelial cancer. About the research overall: Once treatment had started, blood was analyzed at 3 weeks (second dose) and again at 6 weeks. Per blood sample, T cells had a median of roughly 150,000. Study-wide results and caveats: Below-median pretreatment blood TCR clonality was a predictor of better survival.

The TCR comes from a middle-aged man with urothelial cancer. The chain is built from TRBV4-2 and TRBJ2-3; D gene ambiguous. This material consisted of PBMCs, taken around atezolizumab (anti-PD-L1) treatment. The chain's CDR3 is CASSQGGTQYF. The DNA of the CDR3 is TGTGCCAGCAGCCAAGGAGGTACGCAGTATTTT.